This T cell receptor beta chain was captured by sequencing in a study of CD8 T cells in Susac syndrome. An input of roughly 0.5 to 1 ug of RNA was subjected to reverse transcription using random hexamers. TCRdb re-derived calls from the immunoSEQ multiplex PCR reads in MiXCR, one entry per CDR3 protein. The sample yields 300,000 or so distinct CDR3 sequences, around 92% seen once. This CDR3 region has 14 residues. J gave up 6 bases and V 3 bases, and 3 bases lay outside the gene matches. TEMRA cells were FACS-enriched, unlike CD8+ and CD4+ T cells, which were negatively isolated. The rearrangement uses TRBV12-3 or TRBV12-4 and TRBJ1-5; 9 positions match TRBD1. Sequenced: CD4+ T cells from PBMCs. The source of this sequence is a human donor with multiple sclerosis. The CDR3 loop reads CASSFTGGGQPQHF. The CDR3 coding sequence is TGTGCCAGCAGTTTTACAGGGGGCGGTCAGCCCCAGCATTTT.